The present TCR beta chain was sequenced within a study of blood T cells in healthy people across ages. A second PCR, run for roughly 7 to 11 cycles, used a sample-barcoded 5' primer plus a J-beta primer mix. In TCRdb, the 5' RACE reads were re-called with MiXCR into one record per CDR3 protein. The data hold roughly 1.4 million distinct CDR3 sequences, with approximately 59% observed a single time. The sample was blood. The sequence derives from a man younger than 35 in good health.

CDR3 sequence (DNA): TGCGCCAGCAGCACCCCCCCGCAGGGGCTGGGGAATGAGCAGTTCTTC. It is translated as CASSTPPQGLGNEQFF. The J gene is TRBJ2-1, the V gene TRBV4-1; a possible D gene is TRBD1 (6 bases). The germline CDR1 and CDR2 sequences are MGHRA and YSYEKL. This CDR3 spans 16 amino acids. V lost 5 bases to trimming and J lost 7 bases, with 21 bases between them.